This TCR beta chain was documented in a study of CD4 T cells in relation to SARS-CoV-2 and coronaviruses. Study as a whole: The HLA restriction of the shared crossreactive spike epitopes was mapped.

Points from the study as a whole: Monoreactive clones expanded significantly more to SARS-CoV-2 than crossreactive clones did. Roughly 65% of donors had memory CD4+ clonotypes crossrecognizing SARS-CoV-2 and common cold coronavirus spike. Pre-pandemic and post-infection samples never came from the same donor.

Repertoires were generated with immunoSEQ multiplex PCR, while TCRdb's copy carries only in-frame clones and drops some. Among 65,000 or so clones listed, over 80% were seen once. A word on this clone: Its antigen is unidentified.

Unexposed donor CD4+ T cells date from about 2011-2018, before the COVID-19 pandemic. Germline assignment: CDR1 SGHTA and CDR2 FQGNSA. The V gene end was trimmed by 8 bases and the J gene end by 5 bases; junction bases not matched to a gene: 9. This CDR3 has 16 residues. Source material: memory CD4+ T cells from PBMCs. The TCR comes from a human donor in good health. The chain recombines TRBV7-2 with TRBJ2-2; 12 positions agree with TRBD1. CDR3 sequence: CASVHGTGGWTGELFF. Here the CDR3 DNA reads TGTGCCAGCGTCCATGGGACAGGGGGCTGGACCGGGGAGCTGTTTTTT.